Shown below are 15 T cell receptor beta chains from a single sample sequenced in a study of cytomegalovirus exposure and HLA in healthy donors. The PCR had 60 Vbeta and 13 Jbeta primers. Sequenced by immunoSEQ multiplex PCR; TCRdb stores in-frame clones only, minus some. This table holds 90,000 to 100,000 clones, roughly three quarters found once. The sample comprised PBMCs. The receptors were sampled from a woman in her sixties or seventies in good health and CMV-seropositive.

Only one count was recorded for this clone. The chain recombines TRBV10-3 with TRBJ2-3, with D tentatively TRBD1 (6 bases). The CDR3 runs 14 residues. Germline loops: CDR1 ENHRY, CDR2 SYGVKD. The V end was cut by 5 bases, the J end by 4 bases, with 13 bases between. The CDR3 nucleotides read TGTGCCATCAGTCCCAGGGGAAGCGCAGATACGCAGTATTTT. Protein product: CAISPRGSADTQYF.

The rearrangement links TRBV9 to TRBJ2-7; 13 bases are shared with TRBD2. The germline V gene has CDR1 SGDLS and CDR2 YYNGEE. Germline trimming cut 4 bases from V and 2 bases from J; bases unmatched to any gene: 9. The CDR3 sequence is 17 residues long. This CDR3 reads CASSPGETSGRPYEQYF. CDR3 nucleotide sequence: TGTGCCAGCAGCCCAGGAGAGACTAGCGGGAGGCCCTACGAGCAGTACTTC.

This sequence joins TRBV5-1 and TRBJ2-6, with D tentatively TRBD2 (6 bases). CDR1 SGHRS and CDR2 YFSETQ come from the germline V gene. The CDR3 is 16 residues long. The V end was cut by 2 bases, the J end by 4 bases, with 13 bases between. CDR3 amino acids: CASSLGGAGGANVLTF. The CDR3 DNA reads TGCGCCAGCAGCTTAGGAGGGGCCGGCGGGGCCAACGTCCTGACTTTC. The full variable domain, its missing parts supplied by reference TRBV5-1 and TRBJ2-6, is KAGVTQTPRYLIKTRGQQVTLSCSPISGHRSVSWYQQTPGQGLQFLFEYFSETQRNKGNFPGRFSGRQFSNSRSEMNVSTLELGDSALYLCASSLGGAGGANVLTFGAGSRLTVL.

Note on this clone: The same CDR3 is also encoded by other DNA sequences in this sample. The V call is TRBV2, the J call TRBJ1-1; a possible D gene is TRBD1 (5 bases). The ends were cut back, 4 bases at V and 4 bases at J, with 13 bases in the middle. Germline lookup yields CDR1 SNHLY and CDR2 FYNNEI. The CDR3 has 14 residues. The CDR3 bases are TGTGCCAGCAGTGTCCTCGCGGGGGGCACTGAAGCTTTCTTT. Translated: CASSVLAGGTEAFF.

A few counts support this clone. This specimen includes other DNA sequences encoding the same CDR3. This chain links TRBV9 with TRBJ1-1; D is possibly TRBD1 (6 bases). Per germline, CDR1 SGDLS and CDR2 YYNGEE. Trimming removed 2 bases at V and 6 bases at J, with 11 bases between. The CDR3 runs 13 residues. The CDR3 sequence: CASSVEAGAEAFF. The CDR3 DNA is TGTGCCAGCAGCGTGGAGGCAGGGGCTGAAGCTTTCTTT.

V gene TRBV19 combines with J gene TRBJ1-4; 9 bases line up with TRBD1. Germline CDR1 and CDR2: LNHDA and SQIVND (reference sequence). The ends lost 6 bases at V and 5 bases at J; junction bases unmatched: 7. The CDR3 is 15 residues long. The chain's CDR3 is CASRDGDRVNEKLFF. CDR3 nucleotides: TGTGCCAGTAGGGACGGGGACAGGGTCAATGAAAAACTGTTTTTT.

This sequence joins TRBV21-1 and TRBJ2-2; whether TRBD1, the table's D call, matches the DNA was not checked. TRBV21-1 is shown as a pseudogene. The CDR3 has 16 residues. The chain's CDR3 is CASSSRPGQNTGELFF. The DNA of the CDR3 is TGTGCCAGCAGCAGCCGACCGGGACAGAACACCGGGGAGCTGTTTTTT.

This sequence joins TRBV5-3 and TRBJ1-2; TRBD1 might be the D (5 bases). TRBV5-3 is known as an ORF, though its function is uncertain. V was shortened by 5 bases and J by 5 bases, with 13 bases between the two germline ends. This CDR3 contains 13 residues. The CDR3 DNA reads TGTGCCAGAAGAAGCGCGGGGGAGTATGGCTACACCTTC. Protein: CARRSAGEYGYTF.

This chain uses TRBV5-5 with TRBJ2-7; D may be TRBD1 (6 bases). There are 12 residues in the CDR3. The germline V and J ends were trimmed by 0 bases and 6 bases, with 7 bases remaining between them. Looked up from germline, CDR1 is SGHKS and CDR2 is YYEKEE (reference sequence). This CDR3 is CASSLEGGEQYF. The CDR3 DNA reads TGTGCCAGCAGCTTGGAAGGGGGCGAGCAGTACTTC.

A single count supports this clone. The CDR3 DNA follows: TGTGCCAGCAGCCGGACAGGGGTTGGCAATGAGCAGTTCTTC. Residues: CASSRTGVGNEQFF. The chain recombines TRBV7-9 with TRBJ2-1, with 9 positions matching TRBD1. CDR3 size: 14 residues. V gave up 5 bases and J gave up 6 bases; unmatched junction bases: 5. Germline CDR1 SEHNR, CDR2 FQNEAQ (reference sequence).

This clone was detected ten times or more. The chain has TRBV6-1 and TRBJ1-2; the D is unclear. Germline V gives CDR1 MNHNS, CDR2 SASEGT. Trimming left V 1 base short and J 3 bases short, with 9 bases between. The CDR3 consists of 14 residues. The CDR3 loop is CASSEENRYYGYTF. In nucleotides, the CDR3 is TGTGCCAGCAGTGAAGAAAACAGATACTATGGCTACACCTTC.

The chain employs TRBV11-2 and TRBJ2-5; 8 bases line up with TRBD2. The ends lost 5 bases at V and 5 bases at J; junction bases unmatched: 10. This CDR3 is built from 15 residues. CDR1 and CDR2 from the germline V gene are SGHAT and FQNNGV. The CDR3 sequence is CASSGDGLAYETQYF. The CDR3 DNA reads TGTGCCAGCAGCGGAGACGGACTAGCTTACGAGACCCAGTACTTC.

This chain's CDR3 is CASSHSAYEQYF. DNA for the CDR3: TGTGCCAGCAGCCACTCCGCCTACGAGCAGTACTTC. The chain links TRBV7-9 to TRBJ2-7; D is uncertain. Germline CDR1 SEHNR, CDR2 FQNEAQ (reference sequence). V lost 5 bases and J lost 2, with 7 bases in between. The CDR3 spans 12 residues.

The rearrangement uses TRBV7-9 and TRBJ1-3; no reliable D call. V lost 3 bases and J 0 bases, leaving 6 bases between the germline ends. Germline lookup yields CDR1 SEHNR and CDR2 FQNEAQ (reference sequence). The CDR3 is 14 amino acids. The CDR3 nucleotides are TGTGCCAGCAGCTTTAGTGCCTCTGGAAACACCATATATTTT. This sequence encodes CASSFSASGNTIYF.

V usage is TRBV30 and J usage is TRBJ2-7; 11 nucleotides line up with TRBD1. There are 14 residues in the CDR3. Per the germline V gene, CDR1 is GTSNPN and CDR2 is SVGIG (reference sequence). V dropped 4 bases and J dropped 3; count of bases not matched to a gene: 5. The CDR3 spells CAWMPGTGGYEQYF. Written as DNA, the CDR3 is TGTGCCTGGATGCCGGGGACAGGGGGCTACGAGCAGTACTTC. Full variable domain (rest looked up from reference TRBV30 and TRBJ2-7): SQTIHQWPATLVQPVGSPLSLECTVEGTSNPNLYWYRQAAGRGLQLLFYSVGIGQISSEVPQNLSASRPQDRQFILSSKKLLLSDSGFYLCAWMPGTGGYEQYFGPGTRLTVT.